Listed below are T cell receptor beta chains from one sample, sequenced in a study of T-cell reconstitution after alpha-beta-depleted transplantation in children. A single record per CDR3 protein comes from TCRdb applying MiXCR to the PCR reads. The repertoire consists of fewer than 20,000 distinct CDR3 sequences, with roughly 5.3% occurring once and the leading ten covering 6.9%. Specimen: PBMCs, collected before TCRalphabeta/CD19-depleted stem cell transplant. These receptors were obtained from a boy under 18 with acute lymphoblastic leukemia, due to receive a stem cell transplant. Both conserved end residues are trimmed from each CDR3.

v_call: TRBV2
cdr3_aa: ASSEETANYGYT

v_call: TRBV7-2
cdr3_aa: ASSSRGLAGNEQF

v_call: TRBV11-2
cdr3_aa: ASSLERIQGLKETQY

v_call: TRBV4-3
cdr3_aa: ASSQLGGNSGNTIY

v_call: TRBV6-6
cdr3_aa: ASRISTDTQY

v_call: TRBV12-3/TRBV12-4
cdr3_aa: ASRATGGPIIGQPQH

v_call: TRBV27
cdr3_aa: ASRGSGGAGNEQF

v_call: TRBV3-1
cdr3_aa: ASSQFGKGTGGNEQF

v_call: TRBV23-1
cdr3_aa: ASSQCYTYYGYT

v_call: TRBV5-4
cdr3_aa: ASRRYSNTGELF

v_call: TRBV6-5
cdr3_aa: ASSLQGTDTQY

v_call: TRBV4-3
cdr3_aa: ASSPSEGNSNQPQH

v_call: TRBV6-1
cdr3_aa: ASSKDRGADTQY

v_call: TRBV20-1
cdr3_aa: CARDLGLAGGLYNEQF

v_call: TRBV19
cdr3_aa: ASSISLSGNTIY

v_call: TRBV5-5
cdr3_aa: ASSSRDTNTGELF

v_call: TRBV20-1
cdr3_aa: SASYYTEAF

v_call: TRBV6-4
cdr3_aa: ASSDSWVRKSNEQF

v_call: TRBV7-9
cdr3_aa: ASSSQTGTAYGYT

v_call: TRBV12-3/TRBV12-4
cdr3_aa: ASSLLPVLEQF

v_call: TRBV7-2
cdr3_aa: ASSGRVDTGELF

v_call: TRBV28
cdr3_aa: ASGAVTEAF

v_call: TRBV4-3
cdr3_aa: ASSLRQGEGAYGYT

v_call: TRBV20-1
cdr3_aa: SADRPNQPQH

v_call: TRBV7-2
cdr3_aa: ASSLQAQETQY

v_call: TRBV11-2
cdr3_aa: ASSLPGQREEQF

v_call: TRBV4-2
cdr3_aa: ASSQDSGDEQF

v_call: TRBV12-3/TRBV12-4
cdr3_aa: TISLRFGTVSSYNEQF

v_call: TRBV27
cdr3_aa: ASRRNAPGTNEKLF